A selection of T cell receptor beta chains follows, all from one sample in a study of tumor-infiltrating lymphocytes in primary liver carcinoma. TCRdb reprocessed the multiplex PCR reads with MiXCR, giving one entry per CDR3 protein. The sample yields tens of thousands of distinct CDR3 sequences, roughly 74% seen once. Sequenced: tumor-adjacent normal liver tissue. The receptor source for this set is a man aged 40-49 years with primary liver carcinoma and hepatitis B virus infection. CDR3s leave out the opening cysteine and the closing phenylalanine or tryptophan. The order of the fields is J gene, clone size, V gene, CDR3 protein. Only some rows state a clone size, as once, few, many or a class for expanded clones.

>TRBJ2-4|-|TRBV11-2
ASTTSSVAKNIQC
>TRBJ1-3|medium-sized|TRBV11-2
ASMLGGDPGNTIY
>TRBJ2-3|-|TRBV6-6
ASSDAQSRRTQY
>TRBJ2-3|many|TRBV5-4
ASSPLGDRPSTDTQY
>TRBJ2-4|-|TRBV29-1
TVVVGGRGKNIQY
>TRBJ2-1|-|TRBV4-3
ASSQGTNFDEQF
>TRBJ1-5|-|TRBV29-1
SVGGGANQPQH
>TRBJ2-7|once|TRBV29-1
GAMTSGTSTPYEQY
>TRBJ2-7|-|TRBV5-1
ASSPMTSGPGYEKY
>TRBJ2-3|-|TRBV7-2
ASSVRQGGRTDTQY
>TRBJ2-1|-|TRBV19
ASSNSGTSIYEQF
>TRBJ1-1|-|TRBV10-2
ASGVVENTESF
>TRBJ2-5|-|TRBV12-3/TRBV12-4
AGSLRSEDTQY
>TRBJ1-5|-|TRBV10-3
ANREQTGQPQH
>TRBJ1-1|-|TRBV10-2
ASGEVENAGAF
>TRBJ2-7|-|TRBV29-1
SAMSSGTGTPYEQY
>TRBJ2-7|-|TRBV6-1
AINPGPSYYQY
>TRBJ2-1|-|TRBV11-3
ASSWGPTHYEQS